This paragraph reports one T cell receptor beta chain. Its antigen is not known. These data originate in a study of T cells in Graves' hyperthyroidism and ophthalmopathy. Researchers took RNA transcripts and amplified the TCR beta CDR3 regions from them. Carried out on the TCR CDR3, a first-round RT-PCR used the HTBI primer set. TCRdb recomputed calls from the multiplex PCR reads with MiXCR, one row per CDR3 protein. Of roughly 500,000 distinct CDR3 sequences listed, roughly 22% were seen once; the top ten hold around 50%. Germline assignment: CDR1 GTSNPN and CDR2 SVGIG (reference sequence). The CDR3 runs 15 residues. Trimming stripped 3 bases from V and 1 base from J, with 14 bases between. Findings and caveats of the study: In simple terms, a model built on 13 V-J features told ophthalmopathy apart from stable hyperthyroidism.

Patients with uncontrolled infections, other autoimmune diseases, pregnancy or lactation were excluded. The PBMCs were taken from more than 8 ml of fresh peripheral blood. Sequencing was carried out using blood. This clonotype originated in a woman between 65 and 79 years old with Graves' ophthalmopathy. The chain employs TRBV30 and TRBJ2-3, with D perhaps matching TRBD2 (6 bases). CDR3 region: CAWRALTSRTDTQYF. The DNA of the CDR3 is TGTGCCTGGAGAGCCCTAACTAGCCGCACAGATACGCAGTATTTT.